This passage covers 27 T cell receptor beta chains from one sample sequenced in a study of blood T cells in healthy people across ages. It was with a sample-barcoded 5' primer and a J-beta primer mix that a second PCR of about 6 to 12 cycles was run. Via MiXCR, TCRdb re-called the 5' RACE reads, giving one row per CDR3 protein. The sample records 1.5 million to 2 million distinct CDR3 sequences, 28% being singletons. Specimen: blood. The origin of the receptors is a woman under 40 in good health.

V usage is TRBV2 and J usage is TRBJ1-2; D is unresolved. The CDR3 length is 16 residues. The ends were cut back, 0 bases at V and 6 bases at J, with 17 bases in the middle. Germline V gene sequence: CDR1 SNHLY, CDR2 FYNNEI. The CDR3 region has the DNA TGTGCCAGCAGTGAAGCAAGGGTGGCAGGACGGGATGGCTACACCTTC. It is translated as CASSEARVAGRDGYTF.

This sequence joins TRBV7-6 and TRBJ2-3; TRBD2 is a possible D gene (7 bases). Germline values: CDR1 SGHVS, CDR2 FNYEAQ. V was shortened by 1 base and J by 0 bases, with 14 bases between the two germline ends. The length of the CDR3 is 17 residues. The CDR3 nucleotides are TGTGCCAGCAGCTTAGGGGGCGCGGGGGCGAGCACAGATACGCAGTATTTT. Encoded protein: CASSLGGAGASTDTQYF.

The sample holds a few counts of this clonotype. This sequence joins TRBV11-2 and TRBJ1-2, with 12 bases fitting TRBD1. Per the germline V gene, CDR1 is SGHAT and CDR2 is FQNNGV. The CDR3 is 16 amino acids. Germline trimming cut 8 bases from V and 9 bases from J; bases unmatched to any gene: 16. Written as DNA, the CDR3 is TGTGCCAGCGCGGGGACAGGGGGCGCCCAGTCTTATCGCTACACCTTC. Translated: CASAGTGGAQSYRYTF.

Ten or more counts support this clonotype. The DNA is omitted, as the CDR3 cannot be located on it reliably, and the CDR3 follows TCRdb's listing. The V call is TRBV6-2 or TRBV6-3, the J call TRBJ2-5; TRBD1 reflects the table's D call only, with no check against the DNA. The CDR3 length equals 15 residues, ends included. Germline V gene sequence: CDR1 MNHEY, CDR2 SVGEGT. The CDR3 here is CASILGAAPQETQYF.

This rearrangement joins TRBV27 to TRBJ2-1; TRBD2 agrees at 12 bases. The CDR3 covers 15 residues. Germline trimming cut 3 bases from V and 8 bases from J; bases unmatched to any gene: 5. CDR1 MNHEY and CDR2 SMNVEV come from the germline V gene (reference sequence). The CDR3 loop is CASSFWTSGKDEQFF. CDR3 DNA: TGTGCCAGCAGTTTTTGGACTAGCGGGAAGGATGAGCAGTTCTTC.

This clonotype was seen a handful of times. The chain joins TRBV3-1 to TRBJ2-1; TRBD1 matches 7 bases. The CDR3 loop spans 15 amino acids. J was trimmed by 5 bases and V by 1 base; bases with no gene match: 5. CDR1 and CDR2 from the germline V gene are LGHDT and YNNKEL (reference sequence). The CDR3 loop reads CASSQGQGVHNEQFF. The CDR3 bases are TGTGCCAGCAGCCAAGGTCAGGGGGTCCACAATGAGCAGTTCTTC.

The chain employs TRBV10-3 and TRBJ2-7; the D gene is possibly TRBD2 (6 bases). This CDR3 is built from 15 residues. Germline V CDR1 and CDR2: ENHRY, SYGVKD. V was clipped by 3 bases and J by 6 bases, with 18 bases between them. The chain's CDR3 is CAISDPRREFGEQYF. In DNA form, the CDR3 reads TGTGCCATCAGTGACCCAAGACGGGAGTTCGGCGAGCAGTACTTC.

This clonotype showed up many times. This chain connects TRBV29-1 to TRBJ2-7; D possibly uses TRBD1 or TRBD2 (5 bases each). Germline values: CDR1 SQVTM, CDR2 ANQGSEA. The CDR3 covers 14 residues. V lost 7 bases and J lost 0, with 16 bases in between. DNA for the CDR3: TGCAGCGGTTCACAGGAGGCCAACTCCTACGAGCAGTACTTC. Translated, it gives CSGSQEANSYEQYF.

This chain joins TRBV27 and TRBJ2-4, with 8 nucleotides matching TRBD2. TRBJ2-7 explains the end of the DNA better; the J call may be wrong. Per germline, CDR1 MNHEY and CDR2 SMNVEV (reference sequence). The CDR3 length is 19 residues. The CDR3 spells CASSSLFRGGLFHKNEQYF. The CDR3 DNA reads TGTGCCAGCAGTTCCCTGTTTCGGGGGGGCCTCTTCCACAAGAACGAGCAGTACTTC.

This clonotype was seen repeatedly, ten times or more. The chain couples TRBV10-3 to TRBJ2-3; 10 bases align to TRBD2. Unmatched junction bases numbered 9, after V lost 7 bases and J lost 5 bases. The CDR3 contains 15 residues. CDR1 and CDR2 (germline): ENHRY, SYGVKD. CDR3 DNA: TGTGCCATCAAGAAAGCGGGGGGGTCTGAAGATACGCAGTATTTT. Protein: CAIKKAGGSEDTQYF.

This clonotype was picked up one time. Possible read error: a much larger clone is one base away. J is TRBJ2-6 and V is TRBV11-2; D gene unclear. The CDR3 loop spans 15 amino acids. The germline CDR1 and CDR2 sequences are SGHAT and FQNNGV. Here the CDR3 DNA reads TGTGCCGGCAGCTTAGGCCGAAGCGGGGCCAACGTCCTGACTTTC. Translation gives CAGSLGRSGANVLTF.

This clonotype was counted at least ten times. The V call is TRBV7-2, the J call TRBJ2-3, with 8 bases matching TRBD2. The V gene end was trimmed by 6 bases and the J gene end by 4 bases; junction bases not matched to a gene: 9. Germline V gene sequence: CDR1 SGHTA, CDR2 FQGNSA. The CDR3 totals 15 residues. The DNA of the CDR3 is TGTGCCAGCAGACTTCGGTCGGGAGGGTCAGATACGCAGTATTTT. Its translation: CASRLRSGGSDTQYF.

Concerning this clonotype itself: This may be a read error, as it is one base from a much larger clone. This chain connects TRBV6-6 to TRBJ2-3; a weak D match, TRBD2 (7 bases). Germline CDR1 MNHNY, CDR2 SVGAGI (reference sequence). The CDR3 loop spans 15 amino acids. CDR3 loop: CASSYGGASTDTRYF. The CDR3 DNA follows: TGTGCCAGCAGTTACGGGGGGGCTAGCACAGATACGCGGTATTTT.

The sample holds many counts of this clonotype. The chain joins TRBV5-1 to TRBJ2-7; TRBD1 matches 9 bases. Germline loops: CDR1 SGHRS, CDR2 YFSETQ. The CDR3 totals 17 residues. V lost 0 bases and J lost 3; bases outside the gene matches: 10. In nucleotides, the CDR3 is TGCGCCAGCAGCTTGGGGGGACAGGGCGCGGGCCGCTACGAGCAGTACTTC. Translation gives CASSLGGQGAGRYEQYF.

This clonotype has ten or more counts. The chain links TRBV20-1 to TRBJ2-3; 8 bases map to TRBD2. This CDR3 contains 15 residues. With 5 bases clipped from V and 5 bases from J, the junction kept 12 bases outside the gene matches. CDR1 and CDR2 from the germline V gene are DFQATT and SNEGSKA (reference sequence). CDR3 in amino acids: CSARPGLETIDTQYF. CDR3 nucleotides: TGCAGTGCTCGCCCGGGACTAGAAACCATAGATACGCAGTATTTT.

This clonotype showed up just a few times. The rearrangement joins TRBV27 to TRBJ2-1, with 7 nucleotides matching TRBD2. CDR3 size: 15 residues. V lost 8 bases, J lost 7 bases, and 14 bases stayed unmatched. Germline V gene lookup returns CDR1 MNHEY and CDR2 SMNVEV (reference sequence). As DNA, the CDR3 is TGTGCCAGCGGAATAACTAGCGTTAGACGGAATGAGCAGTTCTTC. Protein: CASGITSVRRNEQFF.

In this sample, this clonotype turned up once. CDR3 nucleotides: TGTGCCAGCAGCTCCACAAGGGTCGAGCAGTACTTC. This encodes CASSSTRVEQYF. The chain carries TRBV11-2 and TRBJ2-7, with D uncertain. Trimming took 4 bases from V and 6 from J, leaving 10 bases between them. The CDR3 spans 12 residues. Looked up from germline, CDR1 is SGHAT and CDR2 is FQNNGV.

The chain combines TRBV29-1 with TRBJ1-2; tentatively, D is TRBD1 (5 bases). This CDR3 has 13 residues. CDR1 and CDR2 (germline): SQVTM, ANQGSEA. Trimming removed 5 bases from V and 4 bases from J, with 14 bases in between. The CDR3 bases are TGCAGCGTTCCCGTCGCAGGGTCCTATGGCTACACCTTC. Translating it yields CSVPVAGSYGYTF.

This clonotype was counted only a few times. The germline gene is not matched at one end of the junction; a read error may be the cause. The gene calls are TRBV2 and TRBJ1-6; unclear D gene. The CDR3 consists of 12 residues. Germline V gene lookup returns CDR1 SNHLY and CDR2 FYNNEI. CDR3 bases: TGTGCCAGTAGTGCTGGGGTTTCACCCCTCCACTTT. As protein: CASSAGVSPLHF. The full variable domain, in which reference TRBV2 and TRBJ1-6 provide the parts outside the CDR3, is EPEVTQTPSHQVTQMGQEVILRCVPISNHLYFYWYRQILGQKVEFLVSFYNNEISEKSEIFDDQFSVERPDGSNFTLKIRSTKLEDSAMYFCASSAGVSPLHFGNGTRLTVT.

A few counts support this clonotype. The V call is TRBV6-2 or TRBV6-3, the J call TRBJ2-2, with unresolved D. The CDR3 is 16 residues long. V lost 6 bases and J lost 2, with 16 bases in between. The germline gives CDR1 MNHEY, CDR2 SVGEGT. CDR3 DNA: TGTGCCAGCAGCCCTCTGGTAGGACCAAACACCGGGGAGCTGTTTTTT. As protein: CASSPLVGPNTGELFF.

This chain's CDR3 is CASSVGQGARDTEAFF. As DNA, the CDR3 is TGCGCCAGCAGCGTCGGACAGGGGGCAAGGGACACTGAAGCTTTCTTT. The V call is TRBV5-1, the J call TRBJ1-1; 11 bases agree with TRBD1. The CDR3 is made up of 16 amino acids. CDR1 SGHRS and CDR2 YFSETQ come from the germline V gene. J lost 3 bases, V lost 4 bases, and 8 bases had no gene match.

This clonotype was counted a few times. The CDR3: CATSDGQWKDTQYF. The CDR3 bases are TGTGCCACCAGTGATGGACAGTGGAAAGATACGCAGTATTTT. The chain carries TRBV24-1 and TRBJ2-3; TRBD1 might be the D (6 bases). The CDR3 consists of 14 residues. Germline V gene lookup returns CDR1 KGHDR and CDR2 SFDVKD. V lost 3 bases, J lost 5 bases, and 11 bases lay in between.

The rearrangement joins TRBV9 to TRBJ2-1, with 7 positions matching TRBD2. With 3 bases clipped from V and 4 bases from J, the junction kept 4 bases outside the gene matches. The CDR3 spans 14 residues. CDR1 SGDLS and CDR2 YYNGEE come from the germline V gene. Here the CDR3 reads CASSAAGRYNEQFF. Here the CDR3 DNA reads TGTGCCAGCAGCGCAGCGGGGAGGTACAATGAGCAGTTCTTC.

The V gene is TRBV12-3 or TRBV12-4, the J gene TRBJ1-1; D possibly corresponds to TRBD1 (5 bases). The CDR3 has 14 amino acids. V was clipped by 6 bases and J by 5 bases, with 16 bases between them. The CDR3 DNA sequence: TGTGCCAGCAGACCAGGGTTTGGATGGACTGAAGCTTTCTTT. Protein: CASRPGFGWTEAFF.

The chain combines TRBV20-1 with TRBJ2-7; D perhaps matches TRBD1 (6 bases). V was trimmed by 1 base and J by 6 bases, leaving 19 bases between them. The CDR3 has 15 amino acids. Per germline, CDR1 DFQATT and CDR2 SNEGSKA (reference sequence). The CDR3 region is CSARGSGVLIGEQYF. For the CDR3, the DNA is TGCAGTGCTAGAGGATCAGGGGTTCTAATTGGCGAGCAGTACTTC.

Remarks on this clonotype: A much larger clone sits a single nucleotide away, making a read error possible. The CDR3: CSVQGLAVTDRQYF. CDR3 sequence (DNA): TGCAGCGTGCAGGGACTAGCGGTCACAGATAGGCAGTATTTT. The chain couples TRBV29-1 to TRBJ2-3, with TRBD2 matching 11 bases. The germline V gene has CDR1 SQVTM and CDR2 ANQGSEA. The length of the CDR3 is 14 residues.

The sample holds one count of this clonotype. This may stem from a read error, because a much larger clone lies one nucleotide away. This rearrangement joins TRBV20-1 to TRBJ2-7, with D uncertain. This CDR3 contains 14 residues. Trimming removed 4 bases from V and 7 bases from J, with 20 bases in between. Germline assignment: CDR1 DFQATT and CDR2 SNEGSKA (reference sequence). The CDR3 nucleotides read TGCAGTGCTAAAGGACCTCACGACTGGAGAGAGCAGTACTTC. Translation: CSAKGPHDWREQYF.